A selection of T cell receptor beta chains follows, all from one sample in a study of cytotoxic CD8 clonotypes in ibrutinib-treated CLL. The table came from immunoSEQ multiplex PCR; TCRdb's copy has only in-frame clones and leaves some out. This table has around 310,000 clones, 80% appearing once. The source was PBMCs, collected before ibrutinib treatment. The receptors shown here come from a human donor with chronic lymphocytic leukemia. Each CDR3 is given with its conserved first and last residue. D genes are given only for firm matches. Some rows mark clone size as missing; the rest say once, few, many or name a class of expanded clone.

j_call,d_call,clone_size,v_call,cdr3_nt,cdr3_aa
TRBJ2-6,.,.,TRBV7-2,TGTGCCAGCAGCTTAGGGGCGGCTGGCTCTGGGGCCAACGTCCTGACTTTC,CASSLGAAGSGANVLTF
TRBJ2-2,.,.,TRBV4-3,TGCGCCAGCAGCCAGATCGGGACTCACACGGGCGGGGAGCTGTTTTTT,CASSQIGTHTGGELFF
TRBJ2-2,TRBD1,.,TRBV6-5,TGTGCCAGCAAGGGGGGACAGGGGGCCACCGGGGAGCTGTTTTTT,CASKGGQGATGELFF
TRBJ2-5,.,.,TRBV28,TGTGCCAGCAGTACGGAAGAACAGGGCTCCCAAGAGACCCAGTACTTC,CASSTEEQGSQETQYF
TRBJ2-7,TRBD2,.,TRBV7-9,TGTGCCAGCAGCTTAGTCTTTTCTAGCGGGAGAATTTACGAGCAGTACTTC,CASSLVFSSGRIYEQYF
TRBJ2-1,.,few,TRBV5-1,TGCGCCAGCAGCTTGGTGGGGAGTGAGCAGTTCTTC,CASSLVGSEQFF
TRBJ1-2,.,.,TRBV27,TGTGCCAGCAGTTTATCCCGACGGGGCTATGGCTACACCTTC,CASSLSRRGYGYTF
TRBJ2-7,.,.,TRBV10-1,TGCGCCAGCACGTCCTACCAAGTCTACGAGCAGTACTTC,CASTSYQVYEQYF
TRBJ1-5,.,.,TRBV7-9,TGTGCCAGCAGCTTAGTAAATCAGCCCCAGCATTTT,CASSLVNQPQHF
TRBJ2-7,.,few,TRBV7-2,TGTGCCAGCAGCCCCCTTTCACACGAGCAGTACTTC,CASSPLSHEQYF
TRBJ1-1,.,.,TRBV15,TGTGCCACCAGCAGAGAGGGCGGAAACACTGAAGCTTTCTTT,CATSREGGNTEAFF
TRBJ2-7,TRBD1,.,TRBV7-2,TGTGCCAGCAGCGTCGGGACAGGGGGGACCTACGAGCAGTACTTC,CASSVGTGGTYEQYF
TRBJ2-2,.,once,TRBV25-1,TGTGCCAGCAGTGAGACTGATTTTTCCGGGGAGCTGTTTTTT,CASSETDFSGELFF
TRBJ1-5,TRBD1,.,TRBV7-2,TGTGCCAGCAGAAGGACAGGGGATAGCAATCAGCCCCAGCATTTT,CASRRTGDSNQPQHF
TRBJ2-7,TRBD1,.,TRBV6-5,TGTGCCAGCAGCTGGGGACAGGGTAATTACGAGCAGTACTTC,CASSWGQGNYEQYF
TRBJ2-7,TRBD2,.,TRBV6-5,TGTGCCAGCAGCTCCCCCGGACTAGTAGGCGAGCAGTACTTC,CASSSPGLVGEQYF